This paragraph covers one TCR beta chain sequence. These data belong to a study of cytomegalovirus exposure and HLA in healthy donors. Study context: Ancestry clustering placed roughly four fifths of around 400 genotyped donors in the Caucasian-associated cluster.

Primers for the PCR totalled 60 Vbeta and 13 Jbeta. Profiling relied on immunoSEQ multiplex PCR, and the TCRdb table lists in-frame clones only, not all of them. Its table lists under 200,000 clones. Healthy bone marrow donors made up the donor group. This CDR3 comprises 15 residues. CDR1 and CDR2 from the germline V gene are SGDLS and YYNGEE. V was shortened by 1 base and J by 6 bases, with 13 bases between the two germline ends. The rearrangement joins TRBV9 to TRBJ1-4; D might be TRBD1 (5 bases). The sequence derives from a man between 25 and 39 years old in good health and CMV-seronegative. Sample: PBMCs. For the CDR3, the DNA is TGTGCCAGCAGCGTATCCCAGGGTAGAGATGAAAAACTGTTTTTT. Its translation is CASSVSQGRDEKLFF.